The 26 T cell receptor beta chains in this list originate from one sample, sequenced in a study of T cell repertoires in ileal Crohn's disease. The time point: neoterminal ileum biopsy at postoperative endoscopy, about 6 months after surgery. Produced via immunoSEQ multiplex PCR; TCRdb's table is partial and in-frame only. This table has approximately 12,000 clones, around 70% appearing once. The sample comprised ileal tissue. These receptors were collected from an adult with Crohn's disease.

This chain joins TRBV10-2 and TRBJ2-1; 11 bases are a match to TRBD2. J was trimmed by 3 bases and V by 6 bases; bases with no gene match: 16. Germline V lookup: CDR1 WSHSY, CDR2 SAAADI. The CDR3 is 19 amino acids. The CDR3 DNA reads TGCGCCAGCAGAGCAGGGGAGACTAGCGGGGTCCAATTCTACAATGAGCAGTTCTTC. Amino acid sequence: CASRAGETSGVQFYNEQFF.

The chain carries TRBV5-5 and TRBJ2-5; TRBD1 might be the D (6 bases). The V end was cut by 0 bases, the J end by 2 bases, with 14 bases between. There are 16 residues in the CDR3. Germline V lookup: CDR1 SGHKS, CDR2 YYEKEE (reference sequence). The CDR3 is CASSLVTGEGQETQYF. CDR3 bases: TGTGCCAGCAGCTTGGTGACAGGTGAAGGGCAAGAGACCCAGTACTTC.

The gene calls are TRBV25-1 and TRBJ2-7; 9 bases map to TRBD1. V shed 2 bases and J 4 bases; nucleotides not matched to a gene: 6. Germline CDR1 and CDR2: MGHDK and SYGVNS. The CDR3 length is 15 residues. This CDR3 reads CASSELQGARYEQYF. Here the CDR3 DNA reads TGTGCCAGCAGTGAACTACAGGGGGCTAGATACGAGCAGTACTTC.

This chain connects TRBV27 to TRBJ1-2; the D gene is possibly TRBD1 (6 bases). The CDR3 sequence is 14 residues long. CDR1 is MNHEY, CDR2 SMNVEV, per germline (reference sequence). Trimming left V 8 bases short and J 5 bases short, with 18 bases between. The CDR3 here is CASGRRGANYGYTF. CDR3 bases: TGTGCCAGCGGGAGGCGGGGGGCGAATTATGGCTACACCTTC.

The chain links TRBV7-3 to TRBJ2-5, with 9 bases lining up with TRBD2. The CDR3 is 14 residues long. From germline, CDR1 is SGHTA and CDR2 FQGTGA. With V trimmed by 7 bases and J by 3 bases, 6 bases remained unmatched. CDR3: CASTARGGEETQYF. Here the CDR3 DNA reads TGTGCCAGCACCGCCCGCGGGGGGGAAGAGACCCAGTACTTC.

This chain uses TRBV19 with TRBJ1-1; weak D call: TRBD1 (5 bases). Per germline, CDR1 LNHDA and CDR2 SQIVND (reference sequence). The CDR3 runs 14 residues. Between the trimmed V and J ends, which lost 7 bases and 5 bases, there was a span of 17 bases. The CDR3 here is CASTVDGGRTEAFF. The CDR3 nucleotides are TGTGCCAGTACCGTAGATGGGGGGAGAACTGAAGCTTTCTTT.

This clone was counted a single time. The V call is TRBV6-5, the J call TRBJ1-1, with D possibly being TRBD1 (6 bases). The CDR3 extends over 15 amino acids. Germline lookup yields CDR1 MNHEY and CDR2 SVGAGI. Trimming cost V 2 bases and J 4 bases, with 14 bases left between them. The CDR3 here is CASSYATGSPTEAFF. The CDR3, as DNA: TGTGCCAGCAGTTACGCTACAGGGTCCCCCACTGAAGCTTTCTTT.

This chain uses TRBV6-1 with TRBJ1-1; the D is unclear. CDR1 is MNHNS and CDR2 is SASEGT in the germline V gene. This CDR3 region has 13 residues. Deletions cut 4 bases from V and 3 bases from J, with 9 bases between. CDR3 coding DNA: TGTGCCAGCAGTGGCCAGGATGACACTGAAGCTTTCTTT. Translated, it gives CASSGQDDTEAFF.

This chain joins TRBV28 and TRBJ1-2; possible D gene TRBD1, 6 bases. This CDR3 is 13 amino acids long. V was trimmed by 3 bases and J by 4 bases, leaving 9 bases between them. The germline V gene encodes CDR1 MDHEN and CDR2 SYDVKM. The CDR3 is CASSLGAVYGYTF. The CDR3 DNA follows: TGTGCCAGCAGTTTGGGGGCGGTCTATGGCTACACCTTC.

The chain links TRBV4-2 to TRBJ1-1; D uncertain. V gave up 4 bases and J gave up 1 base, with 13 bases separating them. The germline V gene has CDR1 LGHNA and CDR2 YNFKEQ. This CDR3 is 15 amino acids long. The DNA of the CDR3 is TGTGCCAGCAGCCTACTCCTGGACCCGAACACTGAAGCTTTCTTT. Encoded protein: CASSLLLDPNTEAFF.

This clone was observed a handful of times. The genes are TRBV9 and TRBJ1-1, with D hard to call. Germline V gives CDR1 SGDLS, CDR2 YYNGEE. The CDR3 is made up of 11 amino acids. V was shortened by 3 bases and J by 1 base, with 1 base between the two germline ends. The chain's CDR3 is CASSANTEAFF. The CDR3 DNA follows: TGTGCCAGCAGCGCGAACACTGAAGCTTTCTTT.

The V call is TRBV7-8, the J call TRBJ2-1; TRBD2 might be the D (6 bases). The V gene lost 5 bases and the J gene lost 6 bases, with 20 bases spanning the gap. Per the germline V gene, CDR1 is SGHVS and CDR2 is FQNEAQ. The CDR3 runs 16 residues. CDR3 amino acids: CASSQDAGSSGNEQFF. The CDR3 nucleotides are TGTGCCAGCAGCCAAGATGCCGGGAGTTCGGGCAATGAGCAGTTCTTC.

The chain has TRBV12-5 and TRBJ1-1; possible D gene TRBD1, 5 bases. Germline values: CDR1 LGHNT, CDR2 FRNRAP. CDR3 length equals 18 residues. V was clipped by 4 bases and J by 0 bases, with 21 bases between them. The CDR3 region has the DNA TGTGCTAGTGGTTCCCTTCAGGGTTTGGAGAGAATGAACACTGAAGCTTTCTTT. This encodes CASGSLQGLERMNTEAFF.

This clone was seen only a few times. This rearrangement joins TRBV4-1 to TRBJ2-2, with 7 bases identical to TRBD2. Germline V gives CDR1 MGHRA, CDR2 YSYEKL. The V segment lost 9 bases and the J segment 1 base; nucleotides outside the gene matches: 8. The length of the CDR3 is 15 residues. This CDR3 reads CASARASGNTGELFF. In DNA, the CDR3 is TGCGCCAGTGCAAGGGCTAGCGGGAACACCGGGGAGCTGTTTTTT.

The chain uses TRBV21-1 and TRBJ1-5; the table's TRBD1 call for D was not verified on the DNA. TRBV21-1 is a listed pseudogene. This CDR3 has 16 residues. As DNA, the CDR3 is TGTGCCAGCAGCAGCTTACAGGGGGTCGGCAATCAGCCCCAGCATTTT. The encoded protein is CASSSLQGVGNQPQHF.

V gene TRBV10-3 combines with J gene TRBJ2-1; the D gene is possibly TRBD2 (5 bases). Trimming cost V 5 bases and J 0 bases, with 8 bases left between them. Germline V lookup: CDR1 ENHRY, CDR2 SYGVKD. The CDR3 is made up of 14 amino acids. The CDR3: CAISRGLSYNEQFF. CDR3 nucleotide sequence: TGTGCCATCAGTCGCGGGCTCTCCTACAATGAGCAGTTCTTC.

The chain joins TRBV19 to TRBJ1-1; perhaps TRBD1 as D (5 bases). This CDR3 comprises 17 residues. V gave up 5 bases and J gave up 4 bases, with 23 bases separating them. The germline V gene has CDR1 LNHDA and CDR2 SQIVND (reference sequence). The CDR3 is CASSVAGYGGKITEAFF. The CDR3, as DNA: TGTGCCAGTAGTGTAGCGGGGTATGGGGGAAAGATCACTGAAGCTTTCTTT. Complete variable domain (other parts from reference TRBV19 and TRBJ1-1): DGGITQSPKYLFRKEGQNVTLSCEQNLNHDAMYWYRQDPGQGLRLIYYSQIVNDFQKGDIAEGYSVSREKKESFPLTVTSAQKNPTAFYLCASSVAGYGGKITEAFFGQGTRLTVV.

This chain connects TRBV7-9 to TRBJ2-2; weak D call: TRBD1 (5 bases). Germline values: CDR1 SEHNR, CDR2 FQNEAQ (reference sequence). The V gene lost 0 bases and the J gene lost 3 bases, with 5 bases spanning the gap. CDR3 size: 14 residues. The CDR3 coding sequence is TGTGCCAGCAGCTTAGCGACAGACACCGGGGAGCTGTTTTTT. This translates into CASSLATDTGELFF.

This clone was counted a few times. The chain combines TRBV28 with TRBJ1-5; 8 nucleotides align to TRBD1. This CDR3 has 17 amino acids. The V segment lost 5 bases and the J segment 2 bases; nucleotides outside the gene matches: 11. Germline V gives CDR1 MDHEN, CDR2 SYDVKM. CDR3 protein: CASSPIPTGGGNQPQHF. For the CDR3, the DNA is TGTGCCAGCAGTCCCATCCCTACAGGGGGTGGCAATCAGCCCCAGCATTTT.

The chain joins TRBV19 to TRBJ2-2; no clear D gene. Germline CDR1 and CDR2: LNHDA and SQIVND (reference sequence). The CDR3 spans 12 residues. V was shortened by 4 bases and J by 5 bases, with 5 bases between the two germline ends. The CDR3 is CASSKWTGELFF. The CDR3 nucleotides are TGTGCCAGTAGTAAGTGGACCGGGGAGCTGTTTTTT.

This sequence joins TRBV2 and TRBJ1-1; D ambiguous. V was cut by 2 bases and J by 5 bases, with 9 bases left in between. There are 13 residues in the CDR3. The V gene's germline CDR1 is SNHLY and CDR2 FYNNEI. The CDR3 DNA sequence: TGTGCCAGCAGTGAAAGGCCCCGGACTGAAGCTTTCTTT. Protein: CASSERPRTEAFF.

In DNA form, the CDR3 reads TGTGCCAGCAGCTTGTTGCAGGGCGACGAGCAGTACTTC. Its translation is CASSLLQGDEQYF. The chain employs TRBV5-6 and TRBJ2-7; tentative D call: TRBD1 (5 bases). Germline V gene sequence: CDR1 SGHDT, CDR2 YYEEEE. Deletions cut 1 base from V and 5 bases from J, with 10 bases between. This CDR3 spans 13 amino acids.

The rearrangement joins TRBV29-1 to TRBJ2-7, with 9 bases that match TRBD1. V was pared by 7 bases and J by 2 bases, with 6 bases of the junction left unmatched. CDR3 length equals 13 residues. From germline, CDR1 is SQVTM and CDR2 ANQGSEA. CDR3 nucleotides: TGCAGCGCGTTGGGACAGGGAGCCTACGAGCAGTACTTC. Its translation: CSALGQGAYEQYF.

In DNA, the CDR3 is TGTGCCAGCCTGACTAGCGGGGGATACAATGAGCAGTTCTTC. It specifies CASLTSGGYNEQFF. The V call is TRBV2, the J call TRBJ2-1, with 12 bases aligning to TRBD2. The V segment lost 8 bases and the J segment 4 bases; nucleotides outside the gene matches: 3. Germline-derived CDR1 and CDR2 are SNHLY and FYNNEI. This CDR3 region has 14 residues.

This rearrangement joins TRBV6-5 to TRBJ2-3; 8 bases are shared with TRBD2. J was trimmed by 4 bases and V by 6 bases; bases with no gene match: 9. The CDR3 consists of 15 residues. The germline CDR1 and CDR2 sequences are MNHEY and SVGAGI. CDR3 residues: CASRSPTSDADTQYF. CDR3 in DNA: TGTGCCAGCAGATCTCCGACTAGCGACGCAGATACGCAGTATTTT.

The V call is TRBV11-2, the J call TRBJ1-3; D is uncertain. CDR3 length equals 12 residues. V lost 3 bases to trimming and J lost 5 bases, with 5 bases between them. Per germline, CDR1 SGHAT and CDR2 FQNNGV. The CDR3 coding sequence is TGTGCCAGCAGCTTGGTCAGAAACACCATATATTTT. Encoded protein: CASSLVRNTIYF.